The rows below give T cell receptor beta chains drawn from one sample of a study of blood T cell repertoires in COVID-19. The assay was immunoSEQ multiplex PCR, and TCRdb's table has in-frame clones only and misses some. The table has about 130,000 clones, about four fifths seen once; the top ten hold roughly 5.1%. What was sequenced was peripheral blood. The receptor source for this set is a woman in her 70s with COVID-19, enrolled during active disease. CDR3s include the opening cysteine and the closing phenylalanine or tryptophan. Each record gives: D gene, J gene, clone size, V gene, CDR3 protein, CDR3 DNA. A D gene is named only where the DNA matches it firmly. Not every row has a clone size; where given, it reads once, few, many or a size class.

>TRBD1|TRBJ1-1|NA|TRBV19
CASSNLLGQGGTEAFF
TGTGCCAGTAGTAACCTTTTGGGACAGGGAGGCACTGAAGCTTTCTTT
>NA|TRBJ1-1|NA|TRBV27
CASSPRGLGNTEAFF
TGTGCCAGCAGTCCTAGGGGACTGGGGAACACTGAAGCTTTCTTT
>NA|TRBJ2-5|NA|TRBV7-2
CASSLDSHRVETQYF
TGTGCCAGCAGCTTAGACTCCCACCGTGTCGAGACCCAGTACTTC
>NA|TRBJ2-3|NA|TRBV11-2
CASSLESWGLSTDTQYF
TGTGCCAGCAGCTTAGAGTCGTGGGGACTCAGCACAGATACGCAGTATTTT
>NA|TRBJ1-4|NA|TRBV28
CASLAGGRVQEKLFF
TGTGCCAGCCTAGCGGGGGGCAGGGTTCAGGAAAAACTGTTTTTT
>TRBD1|TRBJ1-1|once|TRBV19
CASSSHRGVNTEAFF
TGTGCCAGTAGTTCCCACAGGGGCGTGAACACTGAAGCTTTCTTT
>TRBD1|TRBJ2-3|NA|TRBV20-1
CSASGQGGRTDTQYF
TGCAGTGCTAGTGGGCAAGGGGGCCGCACAGATACGCAGTATTTT
>NA|TRBJ1-4|few|TRBV6-5
CASSLGGLIEKLFF
TGTGCCAGCAGTTTGGGGGGTTTAATAGAAAAACTGTTTTTT
>NA|TRBJ1-6|NA|TRBV28
CASSLRNSPLHF
TGTGCCAGCAGTTTACGGAATTCACCCCTCCACTTT
>NA|TRBJ1-1|NA|TRBV4-1
CASSQEIRTATEAFF
TGCGCCAGCAGCCAAGAGATCCGGACAGCCACTGAAGCTTTCTTT
>NA|TRBJ1-1|many|TRBV6-5
CASRELNTEAFF
TGTGCCAGCAGGGAGCTTAACACTGAAGCTTTCTTT
>TRBD2|TRBJ2-3|NA|TRBV15
CATSSEIAGGPTDTQYF
TGTGCCACCAGCAGTGAAATAGCGGGGGGCCCCACAGATACGCAGTATTTT
>TRBD1|TRBJ1-1|NA|TRBV6-5
CASSDSTGGVTEAFF
TGTGCCAGCAGTGACTCGACAGGGGGCGTCACTGAAGCTTTCTTT
>NA|TRBJ1-3|NA|TRBV5-6
CASSIQPGTLPGNTIYF
TGTGCCAGCAGCATCCAACCCGGGACATTGCCTGGAAACACCATATATTTT
>TRBD1|TRBJ2-7|NA|TRBV4-2
CASSLLQGAQTYEQYF
TGTGCCAGCAGCCTACTACAGGGGGCACAAACCTACGAGCAGTACTTC
>NA|TRBJ2-7|NA|TRBV6-6
CASSRDTSSYEQYF
TGTGCCAGCAGTAGGGACACAAGCTCCTACGAGCAGTACTTC
>NA|TRBJ2-2|NA|TRBV5-5
CASSGVAGELFF
TGTGCCAGCTCCGGGGTAGCCGGGGAGCTGTTTTTT
>TRBD1|TRBJ2-5|NA|TRBV9
CASSAFAGGEAQYF
TGTGCCAGCAGCGCCTTTGCAGGGGGCGAAGCCCAGTACTTC
>TRBD1|TRBJ1-1|NA|TRBV28
CASSGDRWRAFF
TGTGCCAGCAGTGGGGACAGGTGGCGGGCTTTCTTT
>NA|TRBJ1-4|NA|TRBV29-1
CSVELRQFNEKLFF
TGCAGCGTTGAACTCAGACAGTTTAATGAAAAACTGTTTTTT
>TRBD2|TRBJ2-7|NA|TRBV24-1
CATSDPVGGVGDEQYF
TGTGCCACCAGTGACCCTGTCGGGGGGGTCGGGGACGAGCAGTACTTC
>TRBD1|TRBJ1-2|NA|TRBV7-2
CASSSSIQDRGRRF
TGTGCCAGCAGCTCTTCCATCCAGGACAGGGGGCGGCGCTTC
>NA|TRBJ1-2|NA|TRBV7-8
CASSLAAGPNYGYTF
TGTGCCAGCAGCTTAGCCGCGGGGCCTAACTATGGCTACACCTTC
>TRBD1|TRBJ1-1|NA|TRBV2
CASGGQGTTEAFF
TGTGCCAGCGGGGGACAGGGGACCACTGAAGCTTTCTTT
>TRBD1|TRBJ1-6|NA|TRBV5-5
CASSLVSGTDNSPLHF
TGTGCCAGCAGCTTAGTTAGCGGGACAGATAATTCACCCCTCCACTTT
>TRBD1|TRBJ2-7|once|TRBV6-2/TRBV6-3
CASSPWGQGTYEQYF
TGTGCCAGCAGCCCTTGGGGACAGGGCACCTACGAGCAGTACTTC
>TRBD2|TRBJ2-5|NA|TRBV27
CASSLFLGLAGEGETQYF
TGTGCCAGCAGTTTATTCTTGGGACTAGCGGGTGAAGGGGAGACCCAGTACTTC
>NA|TRBJ1-3|once|TRBV7-9
CASRRESSGNTIYF
TGTGCCAGCAGGCGGGAGAGCTCTGGAAACACCATATATTTT
>TRBD1|TRBJ1-6|NA|TRBV7-9
CASTPQGAGNSPLHF
TGTGCCAGCACCCCTCAGGGGGCAGGGAATTCACCCCTCCACTTT
>NA|TRBJ2-4|few|TRBV7-2
CASSPRTQTSKNIQYF
TGTGCCAGCAGCCCTCGGACCCAGACTAGCAAAAACATTCAGTACTTC
>NA|TRBJ1-2|NA|TRBV19
CASSMGPTGRGYTF
TGTGCCAGTAGTATGGGGCCTACTGGACGCGGCTACACCTTC
>NA|TRBJ2-2|NA|TRBV7-2
CASSTGLRNTGELFF
TGTGCCAGCAGCACGGGACTTAGGAACACCGGGGAGCTGTTTTTT
>NA|TRBJ2-1|NA|TRBV24-1
CATSHQGPEQFF
TGTGCCACCAGCCACCAGGGGCCTGAGCAGTTCTTC
>TRBD1|TRBJ1-3|NA|TRBV3-1/TRBV3-2
CASSRGQGLSGNTIYF
TGTGCCAGCAGCCGAGGACAGGGTCTCTCTGGAAACACCATATATTTT
>NA|TRBJ2-2|NA|TRBV7-7
CASSPEPTSGGELFF
TGTGCTAGCAGCCCCGAGCCCACATCAGGCGGGGAGCTGTTTTTT
>TRBD1|TRBJ1-5|NA|TRBV5-6
CASSKRQGDRHQPQHF
TGTGCCAGCAGCAAAAGACAGGGAGATAGGCATCAGCCCCAGCATTTT
>NA|TRBJ1-2|once|TRBV12-3/TRBV12-4
CASSLSPPGGYTF
TGTGCCAGCAGTTTGTCCCCCCCGGGTGGCTACACCTTC
>TRBD2|TRBJ2-3|NA|TRBV27
CASSSSGGPTDTQYF
TGTGCCAGCAGTTCGAGCGGGGGGCCCACAGATACGCAGTATTTT
>NA|TRBJ2-1|NA|TRBV30
CAWSVIGESPHEQFF
TGTGCCTGGAGTGTAATCGGGGAAAGCCCCCATGAGCAGTTCTTC
>TRBD1|TRBJ2-7|NA|TRBV5-1
CASRRGQGYEQYF
TGCGCCAGCCGTCGGGGACAGGGGTACGAGCAGTACTTC
>TRBD2|TRBJ2-7|NA|TRBV7-2
CASSSLAGGTYEQYF
TGTGCCAGCAGCTCCCTAGCGGGGGGAACCTACGAGCAGTACTTC
>NA|TRBJ2-2|NA|TRBV2
CASTTGPTNTGELFF
TGTGCCAGCACGACAGGACCTACGAACACCGGGGAGCTGTTTTTT
>TRBD2|TRBJ2-1|NA|TRBV6-5
CASSYMTSGGLNEQFF
TGTGCCAGCAGTTATATGACTAGCGGGGGCCTCAATGAGCAGTTCTTC
>TRBD1|TRBJ2-2|NA|TRBV7-2
CASSLGRGQGATGELFF
TGTGCCAGCAGCTTAGGGAGGGGACAGGGTGCCACCGGGGAGCTGTTTTTT
>TRBD1|TRBJ1-1|NA|TRBV27
CASSMTTGGRTEAFF
TGTGCCAGCAGTATGACTACAGGGGGCAGGACTGAAGCTTTCTTT
>NA|TRBJ2-2|NA|TRBV9
CASSVGSTGELFF
TGTGCCAGCAGCGTGGGGAGCACCGGGGAGCTGTTTTTT
>NA|TRBJ1-6|few|TRBV30
CAWKATGFGNSPLHF
TGTGCCTGGAAGGCAACGGGGTTTGGTAATTCACCCCTCCACTTT
>NA|TRBJ2-3|NA|TRBV3-1/TRBV3-2
CASSQEFGGYTDTQYF
TGTGCCAGCAGCCAAGAGTTCGGCGGCTACACAGATACGCAGTATTTT
>TRBD1|TRBJ1-2|NA|TRBV5-4
CASSLVGAGGLTYGYTF
TGTGCCAGCAGCTTGGTAGGTGCAGGGGGCCTAACCTATGGCTACACCTTC
>NA|TRBJ2-6|NA|TRBV19
CASSPDSPGGANVLTF
TGTGCCAGTAGTCCCGACTCTCCGGGGGGGGCCAACGTCCTGACTTTC
>TRBD1|TRBJ1-4|NA|TRBV30
CAWSAGTGGPNEKLFF
TGTGCCTGGAGTGCCGGGACAGGGGGCCCTAATGAAAAACTGTTTTTT
>NA|TRBJ2-7|once|TRBV5-5
CASIPSEGTYEQYF
TGTGCCAGCATCCCCTCCGAGGGAACGTACGAGCAGTACTTC
>TRBD1|TRBJ2-2|NA|TRBV5-1
CASRAGTGGLAGELFF
TGCGCCAGCAGGGCCGGGACAGGGGGTCTCGCCGGGGAGCTGTTTTTT
>TRBD1|TRBJ2-7|NA|TRBV28
CASSLLPGQGPKIKQYF
TGTGCCAGCAGTTTATTACCGGGACAGGGGCCCAAAATAAAGCAGTACTTC